A single sample gave rise to the 18 T cell receptor beta chains below, sequenced in a study of identical twins. MiXCR was run by TCRdb on the 5' RACE reads, yielding one entry per CDR3 protein. The sample has a few hundred thousand distinct CDR3 sequences; about 8.3% are singletons. These data were also reused for a study on yellow fever vaccine responses in identical twins.

The sequenced sample was CD8+ T cells sorted from blood. The source is a woman between 18 and 29 years old in good health.

A few counts support this clonotype. The V and J genes are TRBV25-1 and TRBJ2-7; 9 positions agree with TRBD1. CDR3 size: 17 residues. After removal of 5 bases from V and 4 bases from J, the junction contained 15 bases not matched to a gene. CDR1 and CDR2 (germline): MGHDK, SYGVNS. CDR3 in amino acids: CASSLWGQGLIGYEQYF. In DNA form, the CDR3 reads TGTGCCAGCAGTTTGTGGGGACAGGGCCTTATAGGGTACGAGCAGTACTTC.

This clonotype was observed many times. The chain is built from TRBV6-4 and TRBJ2-1; TRBD2 matches 10 bases. The junction had 3 bases not matched to a gene; V was cut back by 3 bases and J by 4 bases. Germline V lookup: CDR1 MRHNA, CDR2 SNTAGT. This CDR3 is 15 amino acids long. The CDR3 loop reads CASSEASGSYNEQFF. DNA for the CDR3: TGTGCCAGCAGTGAGGCTAGCGGGAGTTACAATGAGCAGTTCTTC.

This clonotype was seen at least ten times. The chain couples TRBV7-9 to TRBJ2-7; D call uncertain. Germline V gene lookup returns CDR1 SEHNR and CDR2 FQNEAQ (reference sequence). The CDR3 is made up of 12 amino acids. Trimming removed 5 bases from V and 4 bases from J, with 9 bases in between. Written as DNA, the CDR3 is TGTGCCAGCAGCACACAACCTTACGAGCAGTACTTC. It translates to CASSTQPYEQYF.

This clonotype turned up a few times. V is TRBV20-1 and J is TRBJ1-2; D gene unclear. V lost 0 bases, J lost 3 bases, and 11 bases lay in between. The length of the CDR3 is 14 residues. Looked up from germline, CDR1 is DFQATT and CDR2 is SNEGSKA (reference sequence). The CDR3 spells CSARDVFGDYGYTF. CDR3 DNA: TGCAGTGCTAGAGATGTTTTCGGAGACTATGGCTACACCTTC.

This clonotype was picked up a small number of times. V and J are TRBV14 and TRBJ2-7; D ambiguous. The CDR3 consists of 13 residues. The V end lost 4 bases, the J end lost 7 bases, and 14 bases lay between the germline ends. The germline V gene encodes CDR1 SGHDN and CDR2 FVKESK. Here the CDR3 DNA reads TGTGCCAGCAGCCTCTACAGTGTTCTGGAGCAGTACTTC. Translating it yields CASSLYSVLEQYF. The full variable domain, completed using reference TRBV14 and TRBJ2-7, is EAGVTQFPSHSVIEKGQTVTLRCDPISGHDNLYWYRRVMGKEIKFLLHFVKESKQDESGMPNNRFLAERTGGTYSTLKVQPAELEDSGVYFCASSLYSVLEQYFGPGTRLTVT.

In this sample, this clonotype turned up many times. The V gene is TRBV11-2, the J gene TRBJ2-7; 11 nucleotides line up with TRBD2. This CDR3 has 14 residues. Looked up from germline, CDR1 is SGHAT and CDR2 is FQNNGV. Trimming at V came to 5 bases and at J to 4 bases, leaving 4 bases not matched to a gene. The CDR3 is CASSPWTSGYEQYF. In DNA, the CDR3 is TGTGCCAGCAGCCCTTGGACTAGCGGGTACGAGCAGTACTTC. The entire variable domain, with the rest obtained from reference TRBV11-2 and TRBJ2-7, is as follows: EAGVAQSPRYKIIEKRQSVAFWCNPISGHATLYWYQQILGQGPKLLIQFQNNGVVDDSQLPKDRFSAERLKGVDSTLKIQPAKLEDSAVYLCASSPWTSGYEQYFGPGTRLTVT.

This clonotype was seen at least ten times. The chain combines TRBV6-1 with TRBJ2-2; D gene uncertain. V was cut by 7 bases and J by 6 bases, with 15 bases left in between. Germline V CDR1 and CDR2: MNHNS, SASEGT. The CDR3 is 14 amino acids. CDR3 sequence: CASNEDGIPGELFF. The CDR3 nucleotides are TGTGCCAGCAACGAAGATGGGATCCCCGGGGAGCTGTTTTTT.

This sequence joins TRBV4-2 and TRBJ2-1; 13 nucleotides line up with TRBD2. The V and J ends lost 0 bases and 10 bases, in that order; junction bases with no gene match: 12. The CDR3 has 18 residues. Germline values: CDR1 LGHNA, CDR2 YNFKEQ. CDR3 amino acids: CASSQDLITSGGVWEQFF. The CDR3 DNA follows: TGTGCCAGCAGCCAAGATCTTATTACTAGCGGGGGGGTTTGGGAGCAGTTCTTC.

There are a few counts of this clonotype. This rearrangement joins TRBV7-8 to TRBJ2-7; maybe TRBD1 (5 bases). The CDR3 extends over 14 amino acids. The V gene lost 0 bases and the J gene lost 6 bases, with 12 bases spanning the gap. The germline gives CDR1 SGHVS, CDR2 FQNEAQ. Here the CDR3 reads CASSLASQGGEQYF. For the CDR3, the DNA is TGTGCCAGCAGCTTAGCTTCCCAGGGCGGCGAGCAGTACTTC.

This clonotype has at least ten counts. This chain connects TRBV5-1 to TRBJ1-6; D is unclear. V was trimmed by 2 bases and J by 0 bases, leaving 15 bases between them. The germline V gene encodes CDR1 SGHRS and CDR2 YFSETQ. CDR3 length equals 18 residues. The DNA for the CDR3 is TGCGCCAGCAGCTTCCGGACTCTGAAGAGCTCCTATAATTCACCCCTCCACTTT. Protein: CASSFRTLKSSYNSPLHF. Drawing the rest from reference TRBV5-1 and TRBJ1-6, the complete variable domain is KAGVTQTPRYLIKTRGQQVTLSCSPISGHRSVSWYQQTPGQGLQFLFEYFSETQRNKGNFPGRFSGRQFSNSRSEMNVSTLELGDSALYLCASSFRTLKSSYNSPLHFGNGTRLTVT.

The sample holds many counts of this clonotype. J is TRBJ2-7 and V is TRBV10-2; D call uncertain. V was cut by 6 bases and J by 5 bases, with 11 bases left in between. The CDR3 spans 12 residues. The V gene's germline CDR1 is WSHSY and CDR2 SAAADI. CDR3 bases: TGCGCCAGCAGGGGAACCCCCGACGAGCAGTACTTC. As protein: CASRGTPDEQYF.

This clonotype turned up a few times. The CDR3 reads CASSLILPETQYF. Here the CDR3 DNA reads TGTGCCAGCAGCTTGATCCTGCCGGAGACCCAGTACTTC. V gene TRBV5-6 combines with J gene TRBJ2-5; D is unresolved. Germline V gives CDR1 SGHDT, CDR2 YYEEEE. Between the trimmed V and J ends, which lost 1 base and 5 bases, there was a span of 9 bases. This CDR3 is built from 13 residues. The full variable domain, its missing parts supplied by reference TRBV5-6 and TRBJ2-5, is DAGVTQSPTHLIKTRGQQVTLRCSPKSGHDTVSWYQQALGQGPQFIFQYYEEEERQRGNFPDRFSGHQFPNYSSELNVNALLLGDSALYLCASSLILPETQYFGPGTRLLVL.

V usage is TRBV20-1 and J usage is TRBJ2-7; possible D gene TRBD1, 6 bases. The germline V and J ends were trimmed by 4 bases and 3 bases, with 19 bases remaining between them. The CDR3 totals 15 residues. Per germline, CDR1 DFQATT and CDR2 SNEGSKA (reference sequence). CDR3 coding DNA: TGCAGTGCTATAGATCGGGCCGTAGGGGGCTACGAGCAGTACTTC. It yields the protein CSAIDRAVGGYEQYF.

The chain links TRBV6-4 to TRBJ2-3, with TRBD2 matching over 8 bases. The germline V gene has CDR1 MRHNA and CDR2 SNTAGT. V lost 2 bases, J lost 0 bases, and 4 bases stayed unmatched. This CDR3 region has 16 residues. The CDR3 nucleotides are TGTGCCAGCAGTGACGCGGCGGGAGGCAGCACAGATACGCAGTATTTT. Its protein product is CASSDAAGGSTDTQYF.

V gene TRBV4-3 combines with J gene TRBJ2-1; TRBD2 is a possible D gene (6 bases). CDR3 length: 18 amino acids. V gave up 2 bases and J gave up 5 bases, with 22 bases separating them. CDR1 and CDR2 from the germline V gene are LGHNA and YSLEER. CDR3 coding DNA: TGCGCCAGCAGCCAACCGCCTTACGGGGACTTCTCGAACAATGAGCAGTTCTTC. Protein: CASSQPPYGDFSNNEQFF.

This clonotype was found many times. The chain employs TRBV10-2 and TRBJ2-1; 10 nucleotides match TRBD2. Germline V gene data show CDR1 as WSHSY and CDR2 as SAAADI. This CDR3 has 14 amino acids. Losses at the gene ends were 7 bases for V and 6 bases for J; bases not matched to a gene: 6. The CDR3 reads CASKGGLAVNEQFF. DNA of the CDR3: TGCGCCAGCAAAGGCGGACTAGCGGTCAATGAGCAGTTCTTC.

This clonotype was seen ten or more times. The gene calls are TRBV7-9 and TRBJ2-7; the match to TRBD1 covers 10 bases. This CDR3 spans 15 amino acids. Per the germline V gene, CDR1 is SEHNR and CDR2 is FQNEAQ (reference sequence). The V segment lost 3 bases and the J segment 2 bases; nucleotides outside the gene matches: 4. CDR3 nucleotides: TGTGCCAGCAGCTTCTCCGGACAGGGGGCCTACGAGCAGTACTTC. Translation gives CASSFSGQGAYEQYF.

The rearrangement uses TRBV14 and TRBJ1-1, with D perhaps matching TRBD1 (6 bases). The CDR3 runs 14 residues. The germline gives CDR1 SGHDN, CDR2 FVKESK. With 4 bases removed from V and 6 bases from J, the gap between germline ends came to 15 bases. CDR3 nucleotides: TGTGCCAGCAGCCCACGAGGGCAGGGGTCTGAAGCTTTCTTT. It yields the protein CASSPRGQGSEAFF.